The 12 T cell receptor beta chains below were found in one sample sequenced in a study of T-cell reconstitution after alpha-beta-depleted transplantation in children. Unique molecular identifiers were incorporated during preparation of the TCRbeta library. TCRdb redid the calling of the PCR reads with MiXCR, one entry per CDR3 protein. Of more than 120,000 distinct CDR3 sequences in the sample, 8% to 10% were seen once. This specimen was PBMCs, mostly from graft donor cells, taken 180 days after TCRalphabeta/CD19-depleted stem cell transplant. These receptors originate from a female patient aged 2-9 years who had a stem cell transplant for congenital amegakaryocytic thrombocytopenia, so the T cells may come from the graft donor.

This chain links TRBV24-1 with TRBJ2-3; D is perhaps TRBD1 (6 bases). This CDR3 has 15 residues. The germline V and J ends were trimmed by 5 bases and 2 bases, with 13 bases remaining between them. In germline, CDR1 is KGHDR, CDR2 SFDVKD. The CDR3 region is CATSGQGHHTDTQYF. CDR3 nucleotides: TGTGCCACCAGTGGCCAGGGACACCACACAGATACGCAGTATTTT.

This clonotype was counted a few times. The chain employs TRBV12-3 or TRBV12-4 and TRBJ1-2, with a weak D call TRBD1 (6 bases). The CDR3 sequence is 15 residues long. V lost 3 bases, J lost 4 bases, and 15 bases lay in between. The CDR3 coding sequence is TGTGCCAGCAGTTTCGCCCTACAACAGGGCTATGGCTACACCTTC. It translates to CASSFALQQGYGYTF.

This clonotype was seen repeatedly, ten times or more. V is TRBV25-1 and J is TRBJ2-5, with 10 bases fitting TRBD2. The CDR3 spans 16 residues. Germline-derived CDR1 and CDR2 are MGHDK and SYGVNS. With 2 bases clipped from V and 1 base from J, the junction kept 4 bases outside the gene matches. CDR3 in amino acids: CASSEIAGGPQETQYF. CDR3 in DNA: TGTGCCAGCAGTGAAATAGCGGGAGGACCCCAAGAGACCCAGTACTTC.

This clonotype came up many times. The rearrangement uses TRBV10-3 and TRBJ2-3; D perhaps matches TRBD2 (5 bases). This CDR3 is built from 16 residues. Germline V gene data show CDR1 as ENHRY and CDR2 as SYGVKD. With 6 bases removed from V and 0 bases from J, the gap between germline ends came to 16 bases. CDR3 sequence: CAIRRNLATSTDTQYF. The CDR3 bases are TGTGCCATCAGGAGAAACTTAGCGACCAGCACAGATACGCAGTATTTT.

V gene TRBV5-1 combines with J gene TRBJ2-7, with TRBD2 matching 7 bases. The CDR3 sequence is 15 residues long. V shed 0 bases, J shed 5 bases, and the junction held 8 bases outside the gene matches. CDR1 is SGHRS and CDR2 is YFSETQ in the germline V gene. The CDR3, as DNA: TGCGCCAGCAGCTTGGATTTGGGAGGGCCCAACGAGCAGTACTTC. Protein product: CASSLDLGGPNEQYF.

This clonotype has only a few counts. The chain employs TRBV20-1 and TRBJ2-3; TRBD2 agrees at 10 bases. Germline loops: CDR1 DFQATT, CDR2 SNEGSKA (reference sequence). V lost 3 bases, J lost 3 bases, and 3 bases stayed unmatched. The CDR3 runs to 14 residues. CDR3 bases: TGCAGTGCTAGCCTAGCGGGAGTGACAGATACGCAGTATTTT. Encoded protein: CSASLAGVTDTQYF.

This clonotype was seen many times. CDR3 sequence reads: CASSLLQGNYEQYF. The CDR3 nucleotides read TGCGCCAGCAGCTTACTACAGGGTAACTACGAGCAGTACTTC. The gene calls are TRBV5-1 and TRBJ2-7, with D possibly being TRBD1 (6 bases). The germline CDR1 and CDR2 sequences are SGHRS and YFSETQ. The CDR3 contains 14 residues. The V and J ends lost 2 bases and 3 bases respectively, with 12 bases between them.

This clonotype was seen repeatedly, ten times or more. The chain combines TRBV5-1 with TRBJ2-5; D tentatively reads TRBD1 or TRBD2 (5 bases each). The CDR3 totals 15 residues. The germline CDR1 and CDR2 sequences are SGHRS and YFSETQ. V shed 5 bases and J shed 2 bases, with 16 bases lying between them. This CDR3 is CASSFRDVMQETQYF. CDR3 DNA sequence: TGCGCCAGCAGTTTCCGGGACGTAATGCAAGAGACCCAGTACTTC.

This clonotype was seen repeatedly, ten times or more. Here the CDR3 DNA reads TGTGCCACGACACGGAACACAGATACGCAGTATTTT. Its protein is CATTRNTDTQYF. The rearrangement joins TRBV6-2 or TRBV6-3 to TRBJ2-3; D unresolved. V was trimmed by 10 bases and J by 2 bases, leaving 10 bases between them. Germline values: CDR1 MNHEY, CDR2 SVGEGT. The CDR3 covers 12 residues.

This clonotype was counted many times. The CDR3 DNA reads TGTGCCAGCACCTTTTTAAATCAAGAGACCCAGTACTTC. Translation: CASTFLNQETQYF. This chain connects TRBV6-2 or TRBV6-3 to TRBJ2-5; D gene ambiguous. This CDR3 comprises 13 residues. Germline V gives CDR1 MNHEY, CDR2 SVGEGT. Deletions cut 7 bases from V and 2 bases from J, with 11 bases between.

This clonotype came up many times. The V call is TRBV7-6, the J call TRBJ1-1; 10 bases line up with TRBD1. Germline V gene data show CDR1 as SGHVS and CDR2 as FNYEAQ. V was clipped by 0 bases and J by 10 bases; unmatched bases: 8. The CDR3 totals 15 residues. Here the CDR3 reads CASSLAGGGTGAAFF. The CDR3 nucleotides are TGTGCCAGCAGCTTAGCAGGGGGGGGGACAGGGGCAGCTTTCTTT.

This clonotype was seen ten or more times. The chain has TRBV6-2 or TRBV6-3 and TRBJ1-2; D ambiguous. The CDR3 runs to 12 residues. V gave up 4 bases and J gave up 7 bases, with 10 bases separating them. CDR1 is MNHEY and CDR2 is SVGEGT in the germline V gene. The CDR3 is CASSSEVAGYTF. In DNA form, the CDR3 reads TGTGCCAGCAGTTCGGAGGTTGCTGGCTACACCTTC.